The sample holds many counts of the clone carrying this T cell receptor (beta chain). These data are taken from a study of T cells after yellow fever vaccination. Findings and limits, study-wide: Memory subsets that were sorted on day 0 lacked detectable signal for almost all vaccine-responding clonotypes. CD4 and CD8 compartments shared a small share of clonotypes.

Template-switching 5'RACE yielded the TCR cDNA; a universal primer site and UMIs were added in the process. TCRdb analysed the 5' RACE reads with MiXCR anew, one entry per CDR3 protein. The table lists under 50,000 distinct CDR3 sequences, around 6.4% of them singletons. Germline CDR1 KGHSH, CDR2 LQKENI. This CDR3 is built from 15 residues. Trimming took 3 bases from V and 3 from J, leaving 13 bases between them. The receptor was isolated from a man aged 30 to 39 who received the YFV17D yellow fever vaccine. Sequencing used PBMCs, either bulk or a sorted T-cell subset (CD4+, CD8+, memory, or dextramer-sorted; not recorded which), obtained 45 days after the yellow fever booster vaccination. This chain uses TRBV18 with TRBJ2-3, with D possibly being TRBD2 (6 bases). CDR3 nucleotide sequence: TGTGCCAGCTCACCCACGGGGGAGTGGACAGATACGCAGTATTTT. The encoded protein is CASSPTGEWTDTQYF.